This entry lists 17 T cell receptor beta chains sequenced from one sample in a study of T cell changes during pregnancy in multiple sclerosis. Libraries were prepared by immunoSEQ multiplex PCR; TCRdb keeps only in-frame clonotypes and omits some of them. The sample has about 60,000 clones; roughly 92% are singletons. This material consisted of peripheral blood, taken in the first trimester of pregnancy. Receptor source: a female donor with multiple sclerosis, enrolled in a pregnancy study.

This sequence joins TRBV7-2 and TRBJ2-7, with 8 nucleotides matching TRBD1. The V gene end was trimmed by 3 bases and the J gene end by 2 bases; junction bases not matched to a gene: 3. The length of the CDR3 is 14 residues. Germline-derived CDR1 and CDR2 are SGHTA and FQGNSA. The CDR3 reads CASSFRRGPYEQYF. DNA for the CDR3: TGTGCCAGCAGCTTTCGCAGGGGGCCCTACGAGCAGTACTTC.

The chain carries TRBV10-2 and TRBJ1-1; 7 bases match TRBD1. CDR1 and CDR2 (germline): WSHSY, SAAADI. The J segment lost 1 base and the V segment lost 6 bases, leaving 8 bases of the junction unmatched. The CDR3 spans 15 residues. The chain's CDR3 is CASRRGTGANTEAFF. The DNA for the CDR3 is TGCGCCAGCAGGAGGGGAACAGGGGCGAACACTGAAGCTTTCTTT.

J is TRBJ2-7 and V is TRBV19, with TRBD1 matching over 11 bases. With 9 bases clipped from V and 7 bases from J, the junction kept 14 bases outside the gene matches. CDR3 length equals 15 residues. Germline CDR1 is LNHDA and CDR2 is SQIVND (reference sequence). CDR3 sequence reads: CASSLRGQGAEEQYF. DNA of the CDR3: TGTGCCAGCTCCCTGCGTGGACAGGGGGCCGAGGAGCAGTACTTC.

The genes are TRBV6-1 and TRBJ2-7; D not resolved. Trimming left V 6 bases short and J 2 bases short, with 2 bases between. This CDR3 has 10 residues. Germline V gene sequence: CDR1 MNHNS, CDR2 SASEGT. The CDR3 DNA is TGTGCCAGCAGCGCCTACGAGCAGTACTTC. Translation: CASSAYEQYF.

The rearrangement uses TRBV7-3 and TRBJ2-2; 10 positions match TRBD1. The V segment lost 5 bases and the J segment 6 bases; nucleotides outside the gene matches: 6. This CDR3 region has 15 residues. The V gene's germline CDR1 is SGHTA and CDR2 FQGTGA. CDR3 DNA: TGTGCCAGCAGCCCCCCGGGACAGGGGTCCGGGGAGCTGTTTTTT. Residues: CASSPPGQGSGELFF.

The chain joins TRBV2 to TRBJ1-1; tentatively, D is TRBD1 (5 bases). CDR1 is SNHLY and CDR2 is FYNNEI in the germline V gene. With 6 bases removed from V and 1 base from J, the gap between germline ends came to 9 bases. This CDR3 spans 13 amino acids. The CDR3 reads CASRVTENTEAFF. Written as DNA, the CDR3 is TGTGCCAGCAGGGTGACAGAGAACACTGAAGCTTTCTTT.

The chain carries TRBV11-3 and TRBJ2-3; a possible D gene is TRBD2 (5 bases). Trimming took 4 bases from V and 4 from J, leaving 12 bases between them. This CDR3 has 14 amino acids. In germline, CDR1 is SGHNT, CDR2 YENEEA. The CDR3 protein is CASSSRTGADTQYF. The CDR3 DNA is TGTGCCAGCAGCTCACGGACCGGGGCAGATACGCAGTATTTT.

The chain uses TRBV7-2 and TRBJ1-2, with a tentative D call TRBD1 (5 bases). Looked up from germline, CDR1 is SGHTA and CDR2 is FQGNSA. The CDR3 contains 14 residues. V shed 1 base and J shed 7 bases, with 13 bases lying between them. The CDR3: CASSLGGGAGGYTF. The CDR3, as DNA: TGTGCCAGCAGCTTAGGGGGAGGGGCGGGTGGCTACACCTTC. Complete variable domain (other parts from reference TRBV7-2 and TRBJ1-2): GAGVSQSPSNKVTEKGKDVELRCDPISGHTALYWYRQSLGQGLEFLIYFQGNSAPDKSGLPSDRFSAERTGGSVSTLTIQRTQQEDSAVYLCASSLGGGAGGYTFGSGTRLTVV.

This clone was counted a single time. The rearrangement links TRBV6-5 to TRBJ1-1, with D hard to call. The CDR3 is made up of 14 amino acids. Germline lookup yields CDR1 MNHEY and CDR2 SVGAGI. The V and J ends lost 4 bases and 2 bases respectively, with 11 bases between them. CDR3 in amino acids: CASSSNLENTEAFF. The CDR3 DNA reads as TGTGCCAGCAGTTCTAACTTAGAAAACACTGAAGCTTTCTTT.

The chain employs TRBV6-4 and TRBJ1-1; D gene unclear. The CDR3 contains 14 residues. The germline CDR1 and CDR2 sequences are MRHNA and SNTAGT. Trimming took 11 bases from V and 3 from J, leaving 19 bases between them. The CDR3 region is CAGWEGLLDTEAFF. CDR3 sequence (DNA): TGTGCCGGATGGGAGGGCTTGTTGGACACTGAAGCTTTCTTT.

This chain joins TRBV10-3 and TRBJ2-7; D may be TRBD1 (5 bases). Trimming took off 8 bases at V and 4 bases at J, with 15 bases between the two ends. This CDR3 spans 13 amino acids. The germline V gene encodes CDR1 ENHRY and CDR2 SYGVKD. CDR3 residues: CAISLGGAYEQYF. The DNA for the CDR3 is TGTGCCATCTCCCTCGGTGGGGCGTACGAGCAGTACTTC.

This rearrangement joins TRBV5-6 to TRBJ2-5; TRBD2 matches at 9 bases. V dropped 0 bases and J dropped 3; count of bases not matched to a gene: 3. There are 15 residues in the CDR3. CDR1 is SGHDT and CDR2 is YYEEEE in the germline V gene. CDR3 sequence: CASSLVAGDKETQYF. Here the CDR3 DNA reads TGTGCCAGCAGCTTGGTAGCGGGGGATAAAGAGACCCAGTACTTC.

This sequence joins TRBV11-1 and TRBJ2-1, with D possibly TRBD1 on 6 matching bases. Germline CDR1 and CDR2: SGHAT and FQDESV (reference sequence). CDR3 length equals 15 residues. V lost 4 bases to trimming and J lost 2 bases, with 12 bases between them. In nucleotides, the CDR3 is TGTGCCAGCAGCTGGACAGCTTCGGCCTACAATGAGCAGTTCTTC. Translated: CASSWTASAYNEQFF.

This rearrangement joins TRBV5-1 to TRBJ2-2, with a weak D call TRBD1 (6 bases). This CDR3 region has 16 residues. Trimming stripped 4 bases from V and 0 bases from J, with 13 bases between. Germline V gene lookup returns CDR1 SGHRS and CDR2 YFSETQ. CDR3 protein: CASSLRGPANTGELFF. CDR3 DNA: TGCGCCAGCAGCCTCAGGGGCCCAGCGAACACCGGGGAGCTGTTTTTT. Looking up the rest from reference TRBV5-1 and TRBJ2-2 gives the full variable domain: KAGVTQTPRYLIKTRGQQVTLSCSPISGHRSVSWYQQTPGQGLQFLFEYFSETQRNKGNFPGRFSGRQFSNSRSEMNVSTLELGDSALYLCASSLRGPANTGELFFGEGSRLTVL.

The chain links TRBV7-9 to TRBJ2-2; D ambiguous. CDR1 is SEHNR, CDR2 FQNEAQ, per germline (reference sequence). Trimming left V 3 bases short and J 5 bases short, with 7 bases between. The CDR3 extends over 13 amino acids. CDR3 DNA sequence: TGTGCCAGCAGCTTTTCAGGAACCGGGGAGCTGTTTTTT. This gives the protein CASSFSGTGELFF.

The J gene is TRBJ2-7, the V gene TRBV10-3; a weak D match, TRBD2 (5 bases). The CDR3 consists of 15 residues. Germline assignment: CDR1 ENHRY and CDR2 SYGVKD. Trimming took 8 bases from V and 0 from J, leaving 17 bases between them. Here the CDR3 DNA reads TGTGCCATCGCAGGAGGATTGGGAAGCTCCTACGAGCAGTACTTC. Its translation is CAIAGGLGSSYEQYF.

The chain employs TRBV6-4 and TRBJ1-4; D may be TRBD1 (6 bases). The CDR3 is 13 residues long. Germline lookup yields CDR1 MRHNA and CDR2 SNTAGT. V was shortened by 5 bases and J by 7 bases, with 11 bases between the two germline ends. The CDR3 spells CASSKGETEKLFF. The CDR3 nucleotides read TGTGCCAGCAGTAAGGGGGAAACTGAAAAACTGTTTTTT.